This TCR beta chain appears in the sequencing data of a study of shared clonotypes between healthy human individuals. In the study overall: A couple of female and a few male donors aged 18 to 49 were enrolled. Per-donor plates numbered three CD4 naive, three CD4 memory, two CD8 naive and one CD8 memory. Regarding the study as a whole: The sampled material consisted only of blood, and tissue repertoires are likely to differ. An effect of sequencing depth on clonotype sharing among donors was expected.

Selected positively for CCR7 and CD45RO-negative, naive CD8 cells excluded terminally differentiated effector memory CD45RA+ cells. The V gene's germline CDR1 is LNHNV and CDR2 YYDKDF (reference sequence). The CDR3 spans 18 residues. The V end lost 2 bases, the J end lost 2 bases, and 21 bases lay between the germline ends. The method was immunoSEQ multiplex PCR; TCRdb's version includes in-frame clones alone and lacks a portion of them. The sample lists about 580,000 clones, 95% to 98% occurring once. On this clone: Its antigen remains unidentified.

V is TRBV15 and J is TRBJ2-5; no firm D call. Sequencing was performed on naive CD8+ T cells sorted from blood. The TCR originated in a young man in good health. CDR3 protein: CATSRPPDAFSGQETQYF. The CDR3 coding sequence is TGTGCCACCAGCAGACCTCCCGACGCATTTTCTGGACAAGAGACCCAGTACTTC.